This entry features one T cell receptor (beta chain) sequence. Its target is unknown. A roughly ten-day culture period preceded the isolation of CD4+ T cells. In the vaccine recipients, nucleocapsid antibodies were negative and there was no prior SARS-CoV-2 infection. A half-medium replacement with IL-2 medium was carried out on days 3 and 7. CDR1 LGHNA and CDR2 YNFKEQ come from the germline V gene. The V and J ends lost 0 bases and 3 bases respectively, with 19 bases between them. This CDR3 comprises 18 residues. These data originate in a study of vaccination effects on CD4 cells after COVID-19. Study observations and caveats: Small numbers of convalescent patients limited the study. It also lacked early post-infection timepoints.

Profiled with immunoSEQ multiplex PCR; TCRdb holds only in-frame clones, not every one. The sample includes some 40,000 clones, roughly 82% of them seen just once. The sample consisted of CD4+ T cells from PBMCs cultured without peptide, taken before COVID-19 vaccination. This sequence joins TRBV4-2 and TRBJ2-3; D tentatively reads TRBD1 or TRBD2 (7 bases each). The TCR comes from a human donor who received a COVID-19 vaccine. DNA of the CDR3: TGTGCCAGCAGCCAAGATAGTAGCAGGGGGGGCGTTACAGATACGCAGTATTTT. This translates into CASSQDSSRGGVTDTQYF.